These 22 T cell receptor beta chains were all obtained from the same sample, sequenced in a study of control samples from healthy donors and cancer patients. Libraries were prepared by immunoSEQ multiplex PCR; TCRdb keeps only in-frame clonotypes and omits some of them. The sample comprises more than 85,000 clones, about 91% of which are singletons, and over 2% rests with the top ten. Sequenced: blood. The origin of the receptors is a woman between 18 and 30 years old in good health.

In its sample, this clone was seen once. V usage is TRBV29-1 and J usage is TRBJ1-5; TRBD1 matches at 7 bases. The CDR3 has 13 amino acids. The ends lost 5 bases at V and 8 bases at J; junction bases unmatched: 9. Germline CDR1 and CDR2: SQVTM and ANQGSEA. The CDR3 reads CSVLQGKGEPQHF. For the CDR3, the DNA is TGCAGCGTTTTACAGGGGAAAGGAGAGCCCCAGCATTTT. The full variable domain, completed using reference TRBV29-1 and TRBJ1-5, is SAVISQKPSRDICQRGTSLTIQCQVDSQVTMMFWYRQQPGQSLTLIATANQGSEATYESGFVIDKFPISRPNLTFSTLTVSNMSPEDSSIYLCSVLQGKGEPQHFGDGTRLSIL.

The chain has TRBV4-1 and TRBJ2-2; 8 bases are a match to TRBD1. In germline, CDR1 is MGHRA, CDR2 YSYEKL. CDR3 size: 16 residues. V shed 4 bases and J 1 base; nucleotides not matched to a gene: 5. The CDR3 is CASSLAGTGNTGELFF. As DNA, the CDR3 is TGCGCCAGCAGCCTGGCCGGGACAGGGAACACCGGGGAGCTGTTTTTT.

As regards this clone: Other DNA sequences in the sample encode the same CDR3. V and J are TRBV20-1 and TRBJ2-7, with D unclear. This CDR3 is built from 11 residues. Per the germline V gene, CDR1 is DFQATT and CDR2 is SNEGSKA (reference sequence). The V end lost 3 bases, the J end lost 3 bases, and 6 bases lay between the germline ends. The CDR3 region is CSARGGYEQYF. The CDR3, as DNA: TGCAGTGCTAGGGGCGGCTACGAGCAGTACTTC.

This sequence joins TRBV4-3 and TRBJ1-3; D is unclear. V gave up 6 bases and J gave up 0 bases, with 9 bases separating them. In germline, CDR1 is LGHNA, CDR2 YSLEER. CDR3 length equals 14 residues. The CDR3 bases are TGCGCCAGCAGTGTCGGCAGCTCTGGAAACACCATATATTTT. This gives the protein CASSVGSSGNTIYF.

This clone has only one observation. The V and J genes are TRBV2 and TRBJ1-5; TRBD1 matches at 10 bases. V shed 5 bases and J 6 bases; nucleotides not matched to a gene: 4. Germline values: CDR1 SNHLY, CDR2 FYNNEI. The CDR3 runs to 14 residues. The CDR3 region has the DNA TGTGCCAGCAGTAGGGACAGGGGTGTTCAGCCCCAGCATTTT. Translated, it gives CASSRDRGVQPQHF.

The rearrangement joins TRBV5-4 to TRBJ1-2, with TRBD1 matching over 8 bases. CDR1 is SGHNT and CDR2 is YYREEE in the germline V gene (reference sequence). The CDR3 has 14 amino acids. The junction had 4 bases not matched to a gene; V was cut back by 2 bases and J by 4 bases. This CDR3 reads CASSFGTGPYGYTF. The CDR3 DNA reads TGTGCCAGCAGCTTCGGGACAGGACCCTATGGCTACACCTTC.

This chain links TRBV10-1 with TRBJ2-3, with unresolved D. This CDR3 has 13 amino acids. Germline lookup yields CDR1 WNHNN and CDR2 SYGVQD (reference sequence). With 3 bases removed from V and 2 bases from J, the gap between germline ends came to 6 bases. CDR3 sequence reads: CASSDWPTDTQYF. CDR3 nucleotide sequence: TGCGCCAGCAGTGATTGGCCCACAGATACGCAGTATTTT.

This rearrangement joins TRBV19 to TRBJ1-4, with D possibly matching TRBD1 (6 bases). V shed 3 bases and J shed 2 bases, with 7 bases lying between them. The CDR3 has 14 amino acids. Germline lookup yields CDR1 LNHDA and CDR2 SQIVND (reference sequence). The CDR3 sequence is CASSIQGTNEKLFF. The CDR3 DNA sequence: TGTGCCAGTAGTATCCAGGGGACTAATGAAAAACTGTTTTTT.

CDR3 residues: CASSPRDGSNQPQHF. The CDR3 DNA reads TGCGCCAGCAGCCCCCGGGACGGAAGCAATCAGCCCCAGCATTTT. V and J are TRBV4-3 and TRBJ1-5; maybe TRBD1 (5 bases). Germline CDR1 and CDR2: LGHNA and YSLEER. The CDR3 spans 15 residues. Deletions cut 4 bases from V and 1 base from J, with 11 bases between.

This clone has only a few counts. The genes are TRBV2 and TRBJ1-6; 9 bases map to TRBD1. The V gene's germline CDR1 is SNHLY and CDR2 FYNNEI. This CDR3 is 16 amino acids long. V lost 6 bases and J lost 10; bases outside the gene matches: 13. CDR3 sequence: CASSGKGGQGGSPLHF. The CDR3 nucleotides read TGTGCCAGCAGCGGTAAGGGGGGACAGGGCGGATCACCCCTCCACTTT.

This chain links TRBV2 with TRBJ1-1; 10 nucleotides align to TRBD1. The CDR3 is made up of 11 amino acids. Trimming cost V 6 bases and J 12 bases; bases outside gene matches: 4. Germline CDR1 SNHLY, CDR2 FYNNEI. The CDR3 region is CASSWDRGTFF. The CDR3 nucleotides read TGTGCCAGCAGCTGGGACAGGGGAACTTTCTTT.

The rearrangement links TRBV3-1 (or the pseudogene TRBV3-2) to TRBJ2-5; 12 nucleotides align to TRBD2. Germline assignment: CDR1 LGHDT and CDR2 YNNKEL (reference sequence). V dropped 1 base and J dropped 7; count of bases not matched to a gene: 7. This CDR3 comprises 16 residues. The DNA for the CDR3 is TGTGCCAGCAGCCAAGCACTAGCGGGAGGAGGTGGGACCCAGTACTTC. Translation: CASSQALAGGGGTQYF.

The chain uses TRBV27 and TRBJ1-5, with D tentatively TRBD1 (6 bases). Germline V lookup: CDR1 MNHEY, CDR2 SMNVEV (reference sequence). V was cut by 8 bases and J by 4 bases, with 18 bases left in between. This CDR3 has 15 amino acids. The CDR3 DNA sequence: TGTGCCAGCGCGGCGGGGGCAGGGGAGAATCAGCCCCAGCATTTT. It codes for CASAAGAGENQPQHF.

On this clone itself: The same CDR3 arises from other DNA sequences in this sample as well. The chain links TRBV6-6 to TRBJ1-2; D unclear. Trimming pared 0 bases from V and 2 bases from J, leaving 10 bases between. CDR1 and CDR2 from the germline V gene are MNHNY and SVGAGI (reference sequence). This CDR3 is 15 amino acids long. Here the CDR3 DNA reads TGTGCCAGCAGTTACTCGATCCGGGGAAACTATGGCTACACCTTC. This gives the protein CASSYSIRGNYGYTF.

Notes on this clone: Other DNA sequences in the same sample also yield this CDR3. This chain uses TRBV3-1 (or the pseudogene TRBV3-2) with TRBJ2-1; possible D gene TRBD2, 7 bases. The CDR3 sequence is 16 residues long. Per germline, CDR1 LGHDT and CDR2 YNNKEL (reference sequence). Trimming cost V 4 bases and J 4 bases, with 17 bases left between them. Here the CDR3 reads CASSRGGGRGYNEQFF. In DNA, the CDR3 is TGTGCCAGCAGCCGGGGAGGGGGGCGGGGATACAATGAGCAGTTCTTC.

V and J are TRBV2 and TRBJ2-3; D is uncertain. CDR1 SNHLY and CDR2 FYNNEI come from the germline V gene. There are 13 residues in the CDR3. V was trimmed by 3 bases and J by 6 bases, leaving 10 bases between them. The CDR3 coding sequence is TGTGCCAGCAGTGACGCAGGCGTGGATACGCAGTATTTT. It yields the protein CASSDAGVDTQYF.

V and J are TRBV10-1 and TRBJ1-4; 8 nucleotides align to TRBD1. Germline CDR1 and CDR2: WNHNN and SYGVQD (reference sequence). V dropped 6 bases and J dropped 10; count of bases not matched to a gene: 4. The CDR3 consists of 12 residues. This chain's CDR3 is CASSGDRRKLFF. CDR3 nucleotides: TGCGCCAGCAGCGGGGACAGGCGAAAACTGTTTTTT.

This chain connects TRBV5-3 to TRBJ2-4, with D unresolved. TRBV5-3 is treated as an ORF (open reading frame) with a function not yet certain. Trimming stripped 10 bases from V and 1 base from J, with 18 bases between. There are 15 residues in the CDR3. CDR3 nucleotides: TGTGCCCCGACCCTCTTACCCGTCGCCAAAAACATTCAGTACTTC. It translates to CAPTLLPVAKNIQYF.

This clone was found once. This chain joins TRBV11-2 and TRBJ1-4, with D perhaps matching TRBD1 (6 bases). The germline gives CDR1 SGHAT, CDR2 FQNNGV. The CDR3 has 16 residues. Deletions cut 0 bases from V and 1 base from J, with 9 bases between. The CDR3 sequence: CASSLEGGVTNEKLFF. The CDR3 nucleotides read TGTGCCAGCAGCTTAGAAGGGGGAGTAACTAATGAAAAACTGTTTTTT.

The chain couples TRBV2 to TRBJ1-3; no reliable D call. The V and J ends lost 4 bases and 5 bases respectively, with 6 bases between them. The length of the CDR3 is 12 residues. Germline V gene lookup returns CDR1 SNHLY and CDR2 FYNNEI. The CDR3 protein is CASSGARNTIYF. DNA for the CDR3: TGTGCCAGCAGTGGGGCCAGAAACACCATATATTTT.

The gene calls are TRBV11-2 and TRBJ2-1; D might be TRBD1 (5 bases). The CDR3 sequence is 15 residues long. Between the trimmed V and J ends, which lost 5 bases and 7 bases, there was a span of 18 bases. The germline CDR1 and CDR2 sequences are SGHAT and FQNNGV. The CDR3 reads CASSLPRKGWNEQFF. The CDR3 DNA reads TGTGCCAGCAGCCTACCCCGAAAGGGGTGGAATGAGCAGTTCTTC.

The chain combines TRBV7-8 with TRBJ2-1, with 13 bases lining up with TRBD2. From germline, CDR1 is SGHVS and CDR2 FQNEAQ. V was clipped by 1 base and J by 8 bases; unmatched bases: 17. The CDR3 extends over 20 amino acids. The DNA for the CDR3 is TGTGCCAGCAGCTTAGATCCACTAGCGGGGGGGCCGAGGAGAATCCATGAGCAGTTCTTC. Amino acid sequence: CASSLDPLAGGPRRIHEQFF.